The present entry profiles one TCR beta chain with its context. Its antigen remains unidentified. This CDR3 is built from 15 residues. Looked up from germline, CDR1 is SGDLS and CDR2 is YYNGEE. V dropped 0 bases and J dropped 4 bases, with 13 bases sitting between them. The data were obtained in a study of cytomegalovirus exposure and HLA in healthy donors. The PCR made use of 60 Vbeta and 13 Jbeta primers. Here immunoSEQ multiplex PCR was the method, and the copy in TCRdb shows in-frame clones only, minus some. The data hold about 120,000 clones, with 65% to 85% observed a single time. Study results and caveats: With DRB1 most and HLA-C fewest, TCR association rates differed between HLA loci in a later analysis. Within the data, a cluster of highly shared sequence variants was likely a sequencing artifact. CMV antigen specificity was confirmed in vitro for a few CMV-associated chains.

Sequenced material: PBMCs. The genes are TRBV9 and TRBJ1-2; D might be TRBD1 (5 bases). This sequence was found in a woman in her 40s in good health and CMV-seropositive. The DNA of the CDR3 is TGTGCCAGCAGCGTAGCTCGGGAGGGGCCCTATGGCTACACCTTC. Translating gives CASSVAREGPYGYTF. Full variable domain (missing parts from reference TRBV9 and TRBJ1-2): DSGVTQTPKHLITATGQRVTLRCSPRSGDLSVYWYQQSLDQGLQFLIQYYNGEERAKGNILERFSAQQFPDLHSELNLSSLELGDSALYFCASSVAREGPYGYTFGSGTRLTVV.